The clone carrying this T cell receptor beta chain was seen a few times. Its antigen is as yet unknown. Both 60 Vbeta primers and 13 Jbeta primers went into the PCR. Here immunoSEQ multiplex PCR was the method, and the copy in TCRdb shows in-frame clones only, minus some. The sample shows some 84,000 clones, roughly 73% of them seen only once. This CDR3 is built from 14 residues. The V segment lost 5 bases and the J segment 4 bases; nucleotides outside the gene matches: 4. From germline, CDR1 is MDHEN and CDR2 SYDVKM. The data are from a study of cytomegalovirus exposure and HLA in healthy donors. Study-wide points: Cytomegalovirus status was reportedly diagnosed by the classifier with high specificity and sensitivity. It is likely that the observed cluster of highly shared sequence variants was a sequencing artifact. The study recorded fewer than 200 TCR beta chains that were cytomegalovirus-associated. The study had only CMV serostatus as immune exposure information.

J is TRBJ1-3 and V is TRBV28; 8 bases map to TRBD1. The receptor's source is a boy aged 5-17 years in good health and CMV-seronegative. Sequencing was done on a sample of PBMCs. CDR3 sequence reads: CASSTRTGGNTIYF. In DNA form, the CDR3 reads TGTGCCAGCAGTACCCGGACAGGGGGAAACACCATATATTTT.